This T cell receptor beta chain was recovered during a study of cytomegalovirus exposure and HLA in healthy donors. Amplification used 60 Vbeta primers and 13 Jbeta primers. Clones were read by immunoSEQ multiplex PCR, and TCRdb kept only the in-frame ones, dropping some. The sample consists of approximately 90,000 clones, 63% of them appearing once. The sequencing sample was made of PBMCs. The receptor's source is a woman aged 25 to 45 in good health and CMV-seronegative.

The CDR3 region has the DNA TGTGCCAGCACCCCGACAGGGGGCTATGGCTACACCTTC. Protein sequence: CASTPTGGYGYTF. This chain connects TRBV28 to TRBJ1-2; 9 nucleotides match TRBD1. The CDR3 covers 13 residues. Germline V gene data show CDR1 as MDHEN and CDR2 as SYDVKM. Trimming took 7 bases from V and 4 from J; bases not matched to a gene: 4.